A single sample gave rise to the 15 T cell receptor beta chains below, sequenced in a study of cytotoxic CD8 clonotypes in ibrutinib-treated CLL. Some clones are missing from TCRdb's copy, which holds only in-frame ones; the method was immunoSEQ multiplex PCR. The sample has about 200,000 clones; more than 70% are singletons. Material: PBMCs, obtained after 12 months of ibrutinib treatment. These receptors were obtained from a human donor with chronic lymphocytic leukemia.

The chain uses TRBV5-1 and TRBJ1-4; no definite D call. The CDR3 sequence is 14 residues long. Per germline, CDR1 SGHRS and CDR2 YFSETQ. With 2 bases removed from V and 3 bases from J, the gap between germline ends came to 8 bases. The CDR3: CASSFNSANEKLFF. The DNA for the CDR3 is TGCGCCAGCAGCTTCAACAGCGCTAATGAAAAACTGTTTTTT.

This clone came up once. This chain uses TRBV2 with TRBJ2-5, with TRBD2 identical over 11 bases. Trimming removed 8 bases from V and 1 base from J; junction bases left unmatched: 6. The CDR3 loop spans 15 amino acids. Germline V gene sequence: CDR1 SNHLY, CDR2 FYNNEI. The CDR3 sequence is CASAGSGGAQETQYF. In DNA form, the CDR3 reads TGTGCCAGCGCAGGTAGCGGGGGGGCCCAAGAGACCCAGTACTTC.

The V and J genes are TRBV27 and TRBJ2-7, with D possibly TRBD2 on 6 matching bases. Trimming took 6 bases from V and 3 from J, leaving 12 bases between them. CDR3 length: 13 residues. Germline CDR1 is MNHEY and CDR2 is SMNVEV (reference sequence). The CDR3 protein is CASRGLPHYEQYF. CDR3 DNA sequence: TGTGCCAGCAGGGGACTGCCCCACTACGAGCAGTACTTC.

The rearrangement uses TRBV11-2 and TRBJ2-6, with TRBD1 matching 11 bases. The CDR3 loop spans 19 amino acids. V lost 4 bases to trimming and J lost 0 bases; unmatched junction nucleotides: 8. CDR1 SGHAT and CDR2 FQNNGV come from the germline V gene. CDR3: CASSSPRDRGFSGANVLTF. CDR3 sequence (DNA): TGTGCCAGCAGCTCTCCCCGGGACAGGGGGTTCTCTGGGGCCAACGTCCTGACTTTC.

The V call is TRBV19, the J call TRBJ1-1; 8 nucleotides agree with TRBD1. Trimming took 5 bases from V and 6 from J; bases not matched to a gene: 11. The CDR3 extends over 15 amino acids. Germline lookup yields CDR1 LNHDA and CDR2 SQIVND (reference sequence). CDR3 residues: CASSALQGARAEAFF. CDR3 DNA sequence: TGTGCCAGTAGTGCCCTGCAGGGGGCGAGGGCTGAAGCTTTCTTT.

The chain links TRBV5-6 to TRBJ1-2, with 8 bases lining up with TRBD1. Trimming cost V 0 bases and J 4 bases; bases outside gene matches: 5. This CDR3 spans 15 amino acids. Germline V CDR1 and CDR2: SGHDT, YYEEEE. CDR3: CASSLGPGGLYGYTF. The CDR3 DNA is TGTGCCAGCAGCTTGGGGCCAGGGGGCCTCTATGGCTACACCTTC.

The V and J genes are TRBV5-8 and TRBJ2-5; D ambiguous. With 4 bases removed from V and 6 bases from J, the gap between germline ends came to 13 bases. Per germline, CDR1 SGHTS and CDR2 YDEGEE. The CDR3 runs 13 residues. The CDR3 protein is CASSQAPEQTQYF. The CDR3 region has the DNA TGTGCCAGCAGCCAGGCCCCAGAACAGACCCAGTACTTC. Together with reference TRBV5-8 and TRBJ2-5, the CDR3 gives the full variable domain: EAGVTQSPTHLIKTRGQQATLRCSPISGHTSVYWYQQALGLGLQFLLWYDEGEERNRGNFPPRFSGRQFPNYSSELNVNALELEDSALYLCASSQAPEQTQYFGPGTRLLVL.

This rearrangement joins TRBV28 to TRBJ2-7; D is unresolved. The V and J ends lost 6 bases and 3 bases respectively, with 9 bases between them. This CDR3 spans 12 amino acids. Germline loops: CDR1 MDHEN, CDR2 SYDVKM. The CDR3 reads CASSSDNYEQYF. The DNA of the CDR3 is TGTGCCAGCAGCTCCGACAACTACGAGCAGTACTTC.

This chain connects TRBV5-4 to TRBJ2-4; 10 nucleotides agree with TRBD2. The CDR3 runs to 15 residues. V trimming: 4 bases; J trimming: 6 bases; junction bases outside the gene matches: 7. CDR1 SGHNT and CDR2 YYREEE come from the germline V gene (reference sequence). CDR3 loop: CASSPMTSGLNIQYF. The CDR3 bases are TGTGCCAGCAGCCCTATGACTAGCGGGTTAAACATTCAGTACTTC. Full variable domain (rest looked up from reference TRBV5-4 and TRBJ2-4): ETGVTQSPTHLIKTRGQQVTLRCSSQSGHNTVSWYQQALGQGPQFIFQYYREEENGRGNFPPRFSGLQFPNYSSELNVNALELDDSALYLCASSPMTSGLNIQYFGAGTRLSVL.

This chain connects TRBV13 to TRBJ2-7; D is unclear. V shed 4 bases and J shed 0 bases, with 19 bases lying between them. The CDR3 contains 17 residues. Germline assignment: CDR1 PRHDT and CDR2 FYEKMQ (reference sequence). This CDR3 is CASSSQPEVFGSYEQYF. The CDR3 nucleotides are TGTGCCAGCAGCTCCCAACCGGAAGTGTTCGGCTCCTACGAGCAGTACTTC.

As to this clone: Compared with germline, one end of the junction differs, possibly owing to a read error. V usage is TRBV18 and J usage is TRBJ1-3; TRBD1 matches 7 bases. There are 15 residues in the CDR3. Germline V lookup: CDR1 KGHSH, CDR2 LQKENI. In DNA, the CDR3 is TGTGCCAGCTCTCCACAGGGGTCCTCCGGAAACACCATATATTTT. Translated: CASSPQGSSGNTIYF.

The V and J genes are TRBV29-1 and TRBJ1-3; no clear D gene. Trimming took off 4 bases at V and 6 bases at J, with 10 bases between the two ends. Germline values: CDR1 SQVTM, CDR2 ANQGSEA. This CDR3 has 12 residues. The chain's CDR3 is CSVVGSENTIYF. The CDR3 DNA is TGCAGCGTTGTAGGGTCGGAAAACACCATATATTTT.

A single count supports this clone. V and J are TRBV27 and TRBJ2-7, with TRBD1 matching over 12 bases. This CDR3 is 14 amino acids long. The V segment lost 6 bases and the J segment 6 bases; nucleotides outside the gene matches: 6. The V gene's germline CDR1 is MNHEY and CDR2 SMNVEV (reference sequence). CDR3 nucleotides: TGTGCCAGCAGCAGGGACAGGGGGCTTTCCGAGCAGTACTTC. It specifies CASSRDRGLSEQYF.

This chain links TRBV5-1 with TRBJ2-3; 13 bases agree with TRBD2. The length of the CDR3 is 16 residues. V was pared by 4 bases and J by 6 bases, with 8 bases of the junction left unmatched. Germline-derived CDR1 and CDR2 are SGHRS and YFSETQ. The CDR3 nucleotides are TGCGCCAGCAGCCCTGGACTAGCGGGAGTTTCGGATACGCAGTATTTT. It codes for CASSPGLAGVSDTQYF.

The chain links TRBV4-1 to TRBJ1-1; D possibly corresponds to TRBD1 (6 bases). Germline V gene data show CDR1 as MGHRA and CDR2 as YSYEKL. Trimming cost V 3 bases and J 4 bases, with 15 bases left between them. There are 15 residues in the CDR3. In DNA form, the CDR3 reads TGCGCCAGCAGCCAGACGAGGGGGGCCGGCACTGAAGCTTTCTTT. Amino acids: CASSQTRGAGTEAFF.